These 12 T cell receptor beta chains share one sample of origin, sequenced in a study of blood T cell repertoires in COVID-19. The table came from immunoSEQ multiplex PCR; TCRdb's copy has only in-frame clones and leaves some out. This repertoire shows around 240,000 clones, 85% found once; its top ten account for around 0.96%. Source material: peripheral blood. The receptors stem from a man aged 35-49 years with acute or convalescent COVID-19.

V usage is TRBV2 and J usage is TRBJ1-5, with TRBD1 matching 7 bases. Per the germline V gene, CDR1 is SNHLY and CDR2 is FYNNEI. CDR3 length equals 14 residues. The junction had 6 bases not matched to a gene; V was cut back by 4 bases and J by 6 bases. This CDR3 reads CASSGEGAGQPQHF. DNA of the CDR3: TGTGCCAGCAGTGGAGAGGGGGCAGGTCAGCCCCAGCATTTT. Combining the CDR3 with reference TRBV2 and TRBJ1-5 gives the whole variable domain EPEVTQTPSHQVTQMGQEVILRCVPISNHLYFYWYRQILGQKVEFLVSFYNNEISEKSEIFDDQFSVERPDGSNFTLKIRSTKLEDSAMYFCASSGEGAGQPQHFGDGTRLSIL.

V is TRBV29-1 and J is TRBJ2-5; 9 bases map to TRBD1. The length of the CDR3 is 17 residues. The junction had 16 bases not matched to a gene; V was cut back by 4 bases and J by 4 bases. Germline V gene sequence: CDR1 SQVTM, CDR2 ANQGSEA. The CDR3 is CSVVLQPDRGYRETQYF. The DNA of the CDR3 is TGCAGCGTTGTGTTACAACCGGACAGGGGTTATAGAGAGACCCAGTACTTC.

This chain connects TRBV9 to TRBJ1-1, with D perhaps matching TRBD1 (5 bases). V was trimmed by 2 bases and J by 3 bases, leaving 17 bases between them. Germline-derived CDR1 and CDR2 are SGDLS and YYNGEE. The CDR3 spans 16 residues. The CDR3, as DNA: TGTGCCAGCAGCGTGCGGGGGGATCCCCGGGACACTGAAGCTTTCTTT. It translates to CASSVRGDPRDTEAFF.

Only one count was recorded for this clone. V usage is TRBV24-1 and J usage is TRBJ2-2; 7 bases align to TRBD2. J was trimmed by 1 base and V by 9 bases; bases with no gene match: 1. CDR3 length: 13 amino acids. Per the germline V gene, CDR1 is KGHDR and CDR2 is SFDVKD. CDR3 coding DNA: TGTGCCACCGGGGAGGGGAACACCGGGGAGCTGTTTTTT. As protein: CATGEGNTGELFF.

This chain connects TRBV11-2 to TRBJ2-2; 11 bases are shared with TRBD1. Germline trimming cut 3 bases from V and 6 bases from J; bases unmatched to any gene: 0. Germline loops: CDR1 SGHAT, CDR2 FQNNGV. CDR3 size: 14 residues. CDR3 DNA sequence: TGTGCCAGCAGCTTGGGACAGGGGGCCGGGGAGCTGTTTTTT. It yields the protein CASSLGQGAGELFF.

This clone was counted ten times or more. The CDR3 spells CASSFGLAGGLSYEQYF. The CDR3 DNA reads TGTGCCAGCAGCTTCGGACTAGCGGGGGGCCTCTCCTACGAGCAGTACTTC. The rearrangement joins TRBV5-6 to TRBJ2-7, with 14 bases identical to TRBD2. V dropped 2 bases and J dropped 0; count of bases not matched to a gene: 4. The CDR3 has 17 residues. CDR1 is SGHDT and CDR2 is YYEEEE in the germline V gene.

The chain carries TRBV7-2 and TRBJ2-5; 7 bases agree with TRBD2. This CDR3 has 12 residues. V lost 4 bases to trimming and J lost 5 bases; unmatched junction nucleotides: 1. CDR1 is SGHTA and CDR2 is FQGNSA in the germline V gene. CDR3 nucleotides: TGTGCCAGCAGCTCGGGAGGTGAGACCCAGTACTTC. The encoded protein is CASSSGGETQYF. The full variable domain, rest sourced from reference TRBV7-2 and TRBJ2-5, is GAGVSQSPSNKVTEKGKDVELRCDPISGHTALYWYRQSLGQGLEFLIYFQGNSAPDKSGLPSDRFSAERTGGSVSTLTIQRTQQEDSAVYLCASSSGGETQYFGPGTRLLVL.

J is TRBJ1-6 and V is TRBV6-5; maybe TRBD1 (5 bases). The CDR3 length is 13 residues. V lost 4 bases and J lost 10, with 11 bases in between. CDR1 is MNHEY, CDR2 SVGAGI, per germline. For the CDR3, the DNA is TGTGCCAGCAGTTGGGGGGGGAACTCACCCCTCCACTTT. Protein product: CASSWGGNSPLHF.

This rearrangement joins TRBV5-4 to TRBJ1-5; perhaps TRBD1 as D (6 bases). The CDR3 runs 15 residues. V shed 4 bases and J shed 6 bases, with 17 bases lying between them. CDR1 and CDR2 from the germline V gene are SGHNT and YYREEE (reference sequence). CDR3 region: CASSRTVAAGQPQHF. For the CDR3, the DNA is TGTGCCAGCAGCCGGACAGTTGCGGCGGGTCAGCCCCAGCATTTT.

The CDR3 sequence: CANLTLGEDYGYTF. The CDR3 DNA sequence: TGTGCCAACCTGACCCTGGGGGAGGACTATGGCTACACCTTC. The chain joins TRBV6-1 to TRBJ1-2; perhaps TRBD1 as D (5 bases). The CDR3 is made up of 14 amino acids. Trimming removed 10 bases at V and 3 bases at J, with 18 bases between. The germline gives CDR1 MNHNS, CDR2 SASEGT.

The chain joins TRBV19 to TRBJ2-3, with a weak D call TRBD1 (5 bases). V dropped 10 bases and J dropped 4 bases, with 18 bases sitting between them. The CDR3 runs to 14 residues. CDR1 is LNHDA, CDR2 SQIVND, per germline (reference sequence). CDR3 DNA sequence: TGTGCCACCTCAAGACAGACCGTGGCAGATACGCAGTATTTT. Protein product: CATSRQTVADTQYF.

This clone is a singleton in its sample. The chain uses TRBV15 and TRBJ1-1; D uncertain. The CDR3 extends over 14 amino acids. Trimming left V 5 bases short and J 5 bases short, with 15 bases between. Germline V gene data show CDR1 as LNHNV and CDR2 as YYDKDF (reference sequence). The CDR3 here is CATSPRSGITEAFF. CDR3 in DNA: TGTGCCACCAGCCCCCGGTCGGGAATAACTGAAGCTTTCTTT.